These T cell receptor beta chains were read from a single sample in a study of HIV-infected patients and healthy controls. TCRdb reprocessed the 5' RACE reads via MiXCR and lists one record per CDR3 protein. The sample holds approximately 10,000 distinct CDR3 sequences, about 10% seen once. The starting material was blood, obtained before antiretroviral therapy. Receptors originate from an adult with HIV infection. Both conserved end residues are part of each CDR3. A D gene is named only where the DNA matches it firmly. A clone size is listed for some rows: how often the clone was seen (once, few, many), or a class if it is expanded.

V	D	size	J	CDR3	DNA
TRBV4-1	-	many	TRBJ1-2	CASSQATASYGYTF	TGCGCCAGCAGCCAGGCGACCGCTTCCTATGGCTACACCTTC
TRBV19	TRBD1	many	TRBJ1-6	CASSIPAPDRASPLHF	TGTGCCAGTAGTATCCCCGCTCCGGACAGGGCTTCACCCCTCCACTTT
TRBV6-5	-	medium-sized	TRBJ2-3	CASSYEAGRFTDTQYF	TGTGCCAGCAGTTACGAGGCCGGTCGATTCACAGATACGCAGTATTTT
TRBV19	TRBD1	few	TRBJ2-3	CASSMEQGTQYF	TGTGCCAGTAGTATGGAACAGGGGACGCAGTATTTT
TRBV9	TRBD2	many	TRBJ2-3	CASSVVISGGWQYF	TGTGCCAGCAGCGTAGTTATCAGCGGGGGTTGGCAGTATTTT
TRBV11-2	TRBD2	-	TRBJ2-3	CASSFGGGSTDTQYF	TGTGCCAGCAGCTTTGGCGGGGGGAGCACAGATACGCAGTATTTT
TRBV12-3/TRBV12-4	-	many	TRBJ2-6	CASRGSEISGANVLTF	TGTGCCAGCAGGGGAAGCGAGATCTCTGGGGCCAACGTCCTGACTTTC
TRBV10-3	TRBD1	many	TRBJ2-3	CAIRQGGLQGTDTQYF	TGTGCCATCAGGCAAGGCGGGTTACAGGGGACAGATACGCAGTATTTT
TRBV28	-	many	TRBJ2-1	CASSPRLGPTSYNEQFF	TGTGCCAGCAGTCCCCGCTTGGGGCCAACTTCCTACAATGAGCAGTTCTTC
TRBV7-8	TRBD2	few	TRBJ2-1	CASSPSRSGGAYNEQFF	TGTGCCAGCAGCCCCTCCCGGTCGGGGGGGGCCTACAATGAGCAGTTCTTC
TRBV9	-	many	TRBJ2-7	CASSPSRRGPGEQYF	TGTGCCAGCAGCCCCTCCCGACGTGGGCCTGGGGAGCAGTACTTC
TRBV19	-	-	TRBJ1-3	CASGKGRSGNTIYF	TGTGCCAGCGGGAAAGGGCGCTCTGGAAACACCATATATTTT
TRBV28	-	many	TRBJ1-5	CASSPTGNQPQHF	TGTGCCAGCAGTCCTACAGGAAATCAGCCCCAGCATTTT
TRBV11-2	-	many	TRBJ2-1	CASSLVLGNEQFF	TGTGCCAGCAGCTTAGTATTAGGGAATGAGCAGTTCTTC
TRBV2	-	many	TRBJ2-7	CASSEPFSYEQYF	TGTGCCAGCAGTGAGCCCTTCTCCTACGAGCAGTACTTC
TRBV5-1	-	many	TRBJ2-5	CASSWAGTLQETQYF	TGCGCCAGCAGCTGGGCCGGGACACTACAAGAGACCCAGTACTTC
TRBV20-1	TRBD2	many	TRBJ2-1	CSAESGSSGSWNEQFF	TGCAGTGCTGAGTCGGGCTCTAGCGGGAGCTGGAATGAGCAGTTCTTC
TRBV28	-	many	TRBJ2-1	CASSLSQGEVNEQFF	TGTGCCAGCAGTTTATCTCAGGGAGAAGTCAATGAGCAGTTCTTC
TRBV18	-	many	TRBJ1-2	CASSAMDGAINYGYTF	TGTGCCAGCTCAGCGATGGACGGAGCCATTAACTATGGCTACACCTTC
TRBV12-3/TRBV12-4	TRBD2	-	TRBJ2-3	CASSLSSVSGRVRNTQYF	TGTGCCAGCAGTTTAAGCTCCGTGAGCGGGAGGGTACGGAATACGCAGTATTTT
TRBV25-1	TRBD1	many	TRBJ1-2	CASLTGTYGYTF	TGTGCCAGTTTGACAGGGACATATGGCTACACCTTC
TRBV28	TRBD1	many	TRBJ1-2	CASRQGTARRHGYTF	TGTGCCAGCAGGCAAGGGACAGCCCGGCGGCATGGCTACACCTTC
TRBV29-1	-	medium-sized	TRBJ2-5	CSVESQMQETQYF	TGCAGCGTTGAGAGCCAGATGCAAGAGACCCAGTACTTC
TRBV20-1	-	few	TRBJ2-1	CSATDLQAGPDNEQFF	TGCAGTGCTACGGACCTTCAAGCGGGCCCGGACAATGAGCAGTTCTTC
TRBV9	TRBD2	many	TRBJ2-4	CASSPPSGLRVQYF	TGTGCCAGCAGCCCTCCTAGCGGCTTAAGAGTTCAGTACTTC
TRBV5-4	TRBD1	medium-sized	TRBJ2-1	CASSSTGALNVINEQFF	TGTGCCAGCAGCTCGACAGGGGCCCTTAATGTAATCAATGAGCAGTTCTTC
TRBV4-1	TRBD1	many	TRBJ2-7	CASSQGQDLRAQYF	TGCGCCAGCAGCCAGGGACAGGACTTACGAGCGCAGTACTTC
TRBV15	-	many	TRBJ2-2	CATSSGKDTGELFF	TGTGCCACCAGCTCCGGGAAGGACACCGGGGAGCTGTTTTTT
TRBV6-5	-	-	TRBJ1-1	CASRASGGNTEAFF	TGTGCCAGCAGAGCCAGCGGGGGTAACACTGAAGCTTTCTTT
TRBV13	-	medium-sized	TRBJ1-2	CASSFRQERNYGYTF	TGTGCCAGCAGCTTCAGACAGGAGAGAAACTATGGCTACACCTTC
TRBV4-3	-	-	TRBJ1-2	CASSQDDVQPLYGYTF	TGCGCCAGCAGCCAAGATGACGTGCAGCCTCTCTATGGCTACACCTTC
TRBV29-1	TRBD2	many	TRBJ2-3	CSAGTSGASTDTQYF	TGCAGCGCCGGGACTAGCGGGGCTAGCACAGATACGCAGTATTTT
TRBV7-6	TRBD1	many	TRBJ2-1	CASSLEGQALYNEQFF	TGTGCCAGCAGCTTAGAGGGACAGGCCCTCTACAATGAGCAGTTCTTC
TRBV12-3/TRBV12-4	-	few	TRBJ1-1	CASSYYTEAFF	TGTGCCAGCAGTTACTACACTGAAGCTTTCTTT
TRBV29-1	-	-	TRBJ2-5	CSVGGSEETQYF	TGCAGCGTTGGTGGTAGCGAGGAGACCCAGTACTTC
TRBV6-6	-	many	TRBJ2-5	CASRTQETQYF	TGTGCCAGCAGGACCCAAGAGACCCAGTACTTC
TRBV18	-	many	TRBJ2-6	CASSPPGSGANVLTF	TGTGCCAGCTCACCACCGGGCTCTGGGGCCAACGTCCTGACTTTC
TRBV5-1	-	many	TRBJ2-3	CASSLVHTDTQYF	TGCGCCAGCAGCTTGGTACACACAGATACGCAGTATTTT
TRBV7-6	-	medium-sized	TRBJ2-1	CASSLVLSSYNEQFF	TGTGCCAGCAGCTTAGTTCTAAGCTCCTACAATGAGCAGTTCTTC
TRBV18	TRBD1	many	TRBJ2-7	CASSPRQGTYEQYF	TGTGCCAGCTCACCCAGACAGGGTACCTACGAGCAGTACTTC